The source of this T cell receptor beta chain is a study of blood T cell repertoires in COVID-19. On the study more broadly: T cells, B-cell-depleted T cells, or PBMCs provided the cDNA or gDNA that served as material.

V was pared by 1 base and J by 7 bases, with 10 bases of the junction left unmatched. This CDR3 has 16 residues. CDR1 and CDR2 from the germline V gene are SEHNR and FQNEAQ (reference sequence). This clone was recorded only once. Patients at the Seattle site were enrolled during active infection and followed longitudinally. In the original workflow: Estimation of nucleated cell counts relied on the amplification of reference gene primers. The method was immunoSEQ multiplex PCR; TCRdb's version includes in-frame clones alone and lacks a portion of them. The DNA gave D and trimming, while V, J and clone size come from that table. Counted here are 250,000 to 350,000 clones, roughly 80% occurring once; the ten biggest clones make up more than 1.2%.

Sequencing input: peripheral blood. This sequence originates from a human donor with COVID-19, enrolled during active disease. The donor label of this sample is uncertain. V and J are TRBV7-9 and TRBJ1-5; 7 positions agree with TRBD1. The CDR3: CASSLDIIGGEQPQHF. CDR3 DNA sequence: TGTGCCAGCAGCTTAGATATCATAGGGGGCGAACAGCCCCAGCATTTT.